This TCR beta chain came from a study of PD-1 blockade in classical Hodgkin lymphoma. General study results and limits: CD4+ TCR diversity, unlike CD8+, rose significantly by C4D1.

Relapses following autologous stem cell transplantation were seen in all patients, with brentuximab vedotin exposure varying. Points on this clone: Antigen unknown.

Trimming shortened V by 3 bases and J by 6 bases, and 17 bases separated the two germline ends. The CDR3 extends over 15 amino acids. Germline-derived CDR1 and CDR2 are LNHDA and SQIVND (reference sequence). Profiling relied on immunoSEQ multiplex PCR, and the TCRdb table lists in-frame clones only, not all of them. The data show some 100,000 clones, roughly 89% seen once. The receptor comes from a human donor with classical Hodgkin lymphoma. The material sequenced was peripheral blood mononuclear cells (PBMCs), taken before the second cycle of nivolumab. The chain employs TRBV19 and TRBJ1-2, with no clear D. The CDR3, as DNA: TGTGCCAGTAGTATCGTGGGTTGGTCCGAAAATGGCTACACCTTC. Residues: CASSIVGWSENGYTF.